A selection of T cell receptor beta chains follows, all from one sample in a study of cytomegalovirus exposure and HLA in healthy donors. This table comes from immunoSEQ multiplex PCR, and its TCRdb copy is limited to in-frame clones, with some not included. This sample has about 200,000 clones, with 75% to 90% found just once. The sequenced sample was PBMCs. The receptors were sampled from a woman in her twenties or thirties in good health and CMV-seronegative. Each CDR3 is given with its conserved first and last residue. A D gene is named only where the DNA matches it firmly. Clone sizes are given selectively: once, few, many, or a class where the clone is expanded.

j_gene: TRBJ2-5
abundance: once
d_gene: -
v_gene: TRBV6-1
len: 13
CDR3nt: TGTGCCAGCAGTGTGGCAGGGCAAGAGACCCAGTACTTC
CDR3aa: CASSVAGQETQYF

j_gene: TRBJ1-1
abundance: few
d_gene: -
v_gene: TRBV7-8
len: 15
CDR3nt: TGTGCCAGCAGCTTCCTTACTACGTTGAACACTGAAGCTTTCTTT
CDR3aa: CASSFLTTLNTEAFF

j_gene: TRBJ1-1
abundance: once
d_gene: -
v_gene: TRBV19
len: 14
CDR3nt: TGTGCCAGTAGTAATTCAGGGGTGAGAACTGAAGCTTTCTTT
CDR3aa: CASSNSGVRTEAFF

j_gene: TRBJ1-1
abundance: -
d_gene: -
v_gene: TRBV27
len: 14
CDR3nt: TGTGCCAGCAGTTTATCGCCGACAGCACTTCAAGCTTTCTTT
CDR3aa: CASSLSPTALQAFF

j_gene: TRBJ2-3
abundance: -
d_gene: TRBD2
v_gene: TRBV4-1
len: 17
CDR3nt: TGCGCCAGCAGCCAAGGCTGGGCGGGAGGGGTTTCAGATACGCAGTATTTT
CDR3aa: CASSQGWAGGVSDTQYF

j_gene: TRBJ2-1
abundance: -
d_gene: -
v_gene: TRBV7-2
len: 16
CDR3nt: TGTGCCAGCAGCTTATATAGCGGAAGCTCCTACAATGAGCAGTTCTTC
CDR3aa: CASSLYSGSSYNEQFF

j_gene: TRBJ1-3
abundance: -
d_gene: -
v_gene: TRBV6-6
len: 16
CDR3nt: TGTGCCAGCGGGAGGGTCAGCTCACTCTCTGGAAACACCATATATTTT
CDR3aa: CASGRVSSLSGNTIYF

j_gene: TRBJ2-7
abundance: -
d_gene: -
v_gene: TRBV2
len: 14
CDR3nt: TGTGCCAGCAAAGCGTTTTTGGACAGCTACGAGCAGTACTTC
CDR3aa: CASKAFLDSYEQYF

j_gene: TRBJ2-1
abundance: -
d_gene: -
v_gene: TRBV14
len: 17
CDR3nt: TGTGCCAGCAGCCAGGATAGCGGCAGCGGGTCCTACAATGAGCAGTTCTTC
CDR3aa: CASSQDSGSGSYNEQFF

j_gene: TRBJ2-1
abundance: -
d_gene: -
v_gene: TRBV21-1
len: 16
CDR3nt: TGTGCCAGCAGCAAAGTTCAGCGGGGGGGAATCGATGAGCAGTTCTTC
CDR3aa: CASSKVQRGGIDEQFF

j_gene: TRBJ2-7
abundance: -
d_gene: -
v_gene: TRBV10-1
len: 15
CDR3nt: TGCGCCAGCAGTGATTCAATCAGGGCCAGCGACGAGCAGTACTTC
CDR3aa: CASSDSIRASDEQYF

j_gene: TRBJ2-1
abundance: -
d_gene: TRBD2
v_gene: TRBV4-2
len: 18
CDR3nt: TGTGCCAGCAGCCAAATTATTACTAGCGGGAGGGCCTACAATGAGCAGTTCTTC
CDR3aa: CASSQIITSGRAYNEQFF

j_gene: TRBJ2-1
abundance: -
d_gene: TRBD2
v_gene: TRBV5-1
len: 15
CDR3nt: TGCGCCAGCAGCCCGACTAGCGGGGTATACAATGAGCAGTTCTTC
CDR3aa: CASSPTSGVYNEQFF

j_gene: TRBJ1-4
abundance: -
d_gene: TRBD1
v_gene: TRBV27
len: 15
CDR3nt: TGCGCCAGCAGCTCTACGGGACAGCCTACGGCAAAACTGTTTTTT
CDR3aa: CASSSTGQPTAKLFF

j_gene: TRBJ2-3
abundance: -
d_gene: TRBD1
v_gene: TRBV28
len: 17
CDR3nt: TGTGCCAGCAGTTCAGGGGGCTTGTACCCTAGCACAGATACGCAGTATTTT
CDR3aa: CASSSGGLYPSTDTQYF

j_gene: TRBJ2-4
abundance: once
d_gene: -
v_gene: TRBV7-9
len: 14
CDR3nt: TGTGCCAGCAGCTTAGTGGAGGGCAAAAACATTCAGTACTTC
CDR3aa: CASSLVEGKNIQYF

j_gene: TRBJ1-1
abundance: -
d_gene: -
v_gene: TRBV29-1
len: 10
CDR3nt: TGCAGCGTTGTCGGTACTGAAGCTTTCTTT
CDR3aa: CSVVGTEAFF

j_gene: TRBJ1-2
abundance: -
d_gene: -
v_gene: TRBV11-2
len: 13
CDR3nt: TGTGCCAGCAGCCCGAGCGGGGGGCGAGGCTACACCTTC
CDR3aa: CASSPSGGRGYTF

j_gene: TRBJ2-5
abundance: -
d_gene: TRBD1
v_gene: TRBV2
len: 13
CDR3nt: TGTGCCAGCAGTGCCGAGGGGGCGGAGACCCAGTACTTC
CDR3aa: CASSAEGAETQYF

j_gene: TRBJ2-7
abundance: -
d_gene: TRBD1
v_gene: TRBV5-1
len: 14
CDR3nt: TGCGCCAGCAGATCCGGGACAGCGTCCTACGAGCAGTACTTC
CDR3aa: CASRSGTASYEQYF

j_gene: TRBJ1-6
abundance: -
d_gene: -
v_gene: TRBV4-1
len: 16
CDR3nt: TGCGCCAGCAGCCAAGAGGTTCGGCAGGGTTATTCACCCCTCCACTTT
CDR3aa: CASSQEVRQGYSPLHF

j_gene: TRBJ2-7
abundance: -
d_gene: -
v_gene: TRBV19
len: 13
CDR3nt: TGTGCCAGTAGTCCCCAGACTAGGGGCGAGCAGTACTTC
CDR3aa: CASSPQTRGEQYF

j_gene: TRBJ2-2
abundance: -
d_gene: TRBD2
v_gene: TRBV10-1
len: 14
CDR3nt: TGCGCCAGCAGTAGCGGACTAGTCGGCGGGGAGCTGTTTTTT
CDR3aa: CASSSGLVGGELFF

j_gene: TRBJ2-7
abundance: -
d_gene: TRBD2
v_gene: TRBV29-1
len: 14
CDR3nt: TGCAGCGCCTCTTACGGGACTAGCGGGTACGAGCAGTACTTC
CDR3aa: CSASYGTSGYEQYF

j_gene: TRBJ2-2
abundance: -
d_gene: -
v_gene: TRBV19
len: 12
CDR3nt: TGTGCCAGTAGTACAGTCACCGGGGAGCTGTTTTTT
CDR3aa: CASSTVTGELFF

j_gene: TRBJ2-5
abundance: -
d_gene: -
v_gene: TRBV10-1
len: 13
CDR3nt: TGCGCCAGCAGTGAATCGGTCGGGGAGACCCAGTACTTC
CDR3aa: CASSESVGETQYF

j_gene: TRBJ2-1
abundance: few
d_gene: -
v_gene: TRBV10-3
len: 15
CDR3nt: TGTGCCATCAGTGAGGGACAAGGTTCCTACAATGAGCAGTTCTTC
CDR3aa: CAISEGQGSYNEQFF

j_gene: TRBJ1-1
abundance: -
d_gene: -
v_gene: TRBV2
len: 15
CDR3nt: TGTGCCAGCAGAGAGTGGGGAGGGGGAATTACTGAAGCTTTCTTT
CDR3aa: CASREWGGGITEAFF

j_gene: TRBJ2-7
abundance: -
d_gene: TRBD1
v_gene: TRBV27
len: 13
CDR3nt: TGTGCCAGCGCCGGACAGGGCTCCTACGAGCAGTACTTC
CDR3aa: CASAGQGSYEQYF

j_gene: TRBJ1-2
abundance: -
d_gene: -
v_gene: TRBV6-5
len: 15
CDR3nt: TGTGCCAGCAGGGTCCGGGTTACTAGTGAGGTTGGCTACACCTTC
CDR3aa: CASRVRVTSEVGYTF

j_gene: TRBJ1-4
abundance: -
d_gene: TRBD1
v_gene: TRBV28
len: 16
CDR3nt: TGTGCCAGCAGTTTACCGAGGACAGGAGATAATGAAAAACTGTTTTTT
CDR3aa: CASSLPRTGDNEKLFF

j_gene: TRBJ2-1
abundance: -
d_gene: -
v_gene: TRBV7-9
len: 17
CDR3nt: TGTGCCAGCAGCTTAGAATATGCGGGGGCACTCTACAATGAGCAGTTCTTC
CDR3aa: CASSLEYAGALYNEQFF

j_gene: TRBJ2-7
abundance: once
d_gene: TRBD2
v_gene: TRBV9
len: 15
CDR3nt: TGTGCCAGCAGCTTCGGACTAGCGCCATCCTACGAGCAGTACTTC
CDR3aa: CASSFGLAPSYEQYF

j_gene: TRBJ1-5
abundance: -
d_gene: -
v_gene: TRBV6-1
len: 15
CDR3nt: TGTGCCAGCAGTGGCGCTCGGGGAGGCAATCAGCCCCAGCATTTT
CDR3aa: CASSGARGGNQPQHF

j_gene: TRBJ1-5
abundance: -
d_gene: TRBD1
v_gene: TRBV28
len: 15
CDR3nt: TGTGCCAGCAGTTTTGACAGGGGAGGCGGTCAGCCCCAGCATTTT
CDR3aa: CASSFDRGGGQPQHF

j_gene: TRBJ2-2
abundance: -
d_gene: TRBD1
v_gene: TRBV2
len: 14
CDR3nt: TGTGCCAGCGGAGAGGGACAGCTAAGTACAGAGCTGTTTTTT
CDR3aa: CASGEGQLSTELFF

j_gene: TRBJ2-5
abundance: -
d_gene: -
v_gene: TRBV30
len: 15
CDR3nt: TGTGCCTGGAGTGAAGGGGCTTCGTACTCAGAGACCCAGTACTTC
CDR3aa: CAWSEGASYSETQYF

j_gene: TRBJ1-1
abundance: -
d_gene: TRBD1
v_gene: TRBV19
len: 13
CDR3nt: TGTGCCAGTAGTCCACGGACAGGGACTGAAGCTTTCTTT
CDR3aa: CASSPRTGTEAFF

j_gene: TRBJ1-4
abundance: -
d_gene: -
v_gene: TRBV2
len: 14
CDR3nt: TGTGCCAGCCTGACGGAGCCGGGTAATGAAAAACTGTTTTTT
CDR3aa: CASLTEPGNEKLFF

j_gene: TRBJ2-1
abundance: -
d_gene: -
v_gene: TRBV7-8
len: 14
CDR3nt: TGTGCCAGCAGCTTAGACCCCCGGTCGAATGAGCAGTTCTTC
CDR3aa: CASSLDPRSNEQFF

j_gene: TRBJ1-5
abundance: -
d_gene: -
v_gene: TRBV6-5
len: 13
CDR3nt: TGTGCCAGCAGTCCCAAGACATTTCAGCCCCAGCATTTT
CDR3aa: CASSPKTFQPQHF

j_gene: TRBJ1-3
abundance: -
d_gene: TRBD1
v_gene: TRBV5-4
len: 14
CDR3nt: TGTGCCAGCAGCTCTAGGCAGGGGGAGAACACCATATATTTT
CDR3aa: CASSSRQGENTIYF

j_gene: TRBJ1-1
abundance: -
d_gene: TRBD1
v_gene: TRBV15
len: 15
CDR3nt: TGTGCCACCAGCAGAGGACAGGGGGCTACCGCTGAAGCTTTCTTT
CDR3aa: CATSRGQGATAEAFF

j_gene: TRBJ2-1
abundance: -
d_gene: TRBD1
v_gene: TRBV7-3
len: 13
CDR3nt: TGTGCCAGCAGCTTAAACAGGGGCAATGAGCAGTTCTTC
CDR3aa: CASSLNRGNEQFF

j_gene: TRBJ1-1
abundance: -
d_gene: -
v_gene: TRBV5-6
len: 16
CDR3nt: TGTGCCAGCAGCTGGGGAACAGGGCTTAAGAACACTGAAGCTTTCTTT
CDR3aa: CASSWGTGLKNTEAFF